Only a few counts were recorded for the clone carrying this TCR beta chain. Its antigen is not known. The data originate from a study of T cell repertoires in cytomegalovirus infection. CDR3 length equals 12 residues. Germline V gene lookup returns CDR1 KGHSH and CDR2 LQKENI. V lost 2 bases and J lost 14, with 15 bases in between. A single record per CDR3 protein comes from TCRdb applying MiXCR to the reads. The table lists around 110,000 distinct CDR3 sequences, 10% of them singletons, with approximately 33% in the top ten. The sample was PBMCs, sequenced either directly or after in vitro stimulation (not recorded which). V gene TRBV18 combines with J gene TRBJ1-1, with D perhaps matching TRBD1 (6 bases). This TCR came from a human donor in good health (CMV status not recorded). Some clones in this sample may be carry-over from other donors' samples. Written as DNA, the CDR3 is TGTGCCAGCTCACCAGCCGACGGGGGCCGGTTCTTT. It codes for CASSPADGGRFF.